A selection of T cell receptor beta chains follows, all from one sample in a study of metastatic and nonmetastatic thyroid tumors. Through MiXCR, TCRdb re-clonotyped the PCR reads. The data show 85,000 to 95,000 clones, about 15% seen once. The sample consisted of blood. These receptors came from a female donor with papillary thyroid cancer or a benign thyroid nodule (not recorded which). Some clones in this sample may be carry-over from other donors' samples. The CDR3 runs from the conserved cysteine through the conserved F or W. A D gene is named only where the DNA matches it firmly. Some rows mark clone size as missing; the rest say once, few, many or name a class of expanded clone.

NA,15,TRBJ2-3,TRBV20-1,TRBD2,TGCAGTGCTAGAGGACTAGCGGGTGGGCAAGATACGCAGTATTTT,CSARGLAGGQDTQYF
many,12,TRBJ2-5,TRBV11-3,NA,TGTGCCAGCAGCTTAGAGGGAAAGACCCAGTACTTC,CASSLEGKTQYF
many,14,TRBJ1-2,TRBV28,TRBD1,TGTGCCAGCACCCGAGGAGGGGGCGCGGGGGGCTACACCTTC,CASTRGGGAGGYTF
many,16,TRBJ2-5,TRBV10-3,TRBD2,TGTGCCATCAGTGAATACGGCGGGGGAGACGGGGAGACCCAGTACTTC,CAISEYGGGDGETQYF
many,11,TRBJ2-5,TRBV5-1,NA,TGCGCCAGCAGCTTGGCGGAGACCCAGTACTTC,CASSLAETQYF
many,13,TRBJ2-3,TRBV6-2/TRBV6-3,NA,TGTGCCAGCAGCCCCGGGGGAGTGGATACGCAGTATTTT,CASSPGGVDTQYF
many,15,TRBJ1-4,TRBV18,TRBD1,TGTGCCAGCTCACCTGGGACAGCAACTAATGAAAAACTGTTTTTT,CASSPGTATNEKLFF
many,13,TRBJ1-2,TRBV7-7,NA,TGTGCTAGCAGTCCGGGGGAAGGATATGGCTACACCTTC,CASSPGEGYGYTF
many,15,TRBJ1-6,TRBV6-1,NA,TGCGCCAGCAGGCTCAGGAGCTCCTATAATTCACCCCTCCACTTT,CASRLRSSYNSPLHF
NA,15,TRBJ2-1,TRBV11-2,TRBD1,TGTGCCAGCAGCTCGGGGACAGGACTCTACAATGAGCAGTTCTTC,CASSSGTGLYNEQFF
many,16,TRBJ2-7,TRBV25-1,TRBD2,TGTGCCAGCAGTGGCAATGGACGGGGGGGCCGCGACGAGCAGTACTTC,CASSGNGRGGRDEQYF
many,11,TRBJ2-2,TRBV24-1,NA,TGTGCCACCAGTGTCACCGGGGAGCTGTTTTTT,CATSVTGELFF
NA,14,TRBJ1-1,TRBV28,NA,TGTGCCAGCAGTTTTTTGCAGGTGAAAACTGAGGCTTTCTTT,CASSFLQVKTEAFF
many,11,TRBJ2-1,TRBV6-2/TRBV6-3,NA,TGTGCCAGCAGTCCTGGGGCGGAGCAGTTCTTC,CASSPGAEQFF
few,13,TRBJ1-2,TRBV5-4,NA,TGTGCCAGCAGCCCCGGACAGCAATATGGTTACACCTTC,CASSPGQQYGYTF
NA,21,TRBJ2-1,TRBV15,NA,TGTGCCACCAGCAGAGACCGCCGGGACGGGGCAGCCTCGGGCTCCTACAATGAGCAGTTCTTC,CATSRDRRDGAASGSYNEQFF
many,14,TRBJ2-7,TRBV12-3/TRBV12-4,NA,TGTGCCAGCAGTTTTCAACAGGGACCCTACGAGCAGTACTTC,CASSFQQGPYEQYF